What follows describes a single T cell receptor (beta chain). Mouse germline and gene names are used. The read terminates 4 residues ahead of where the CDR3 ends, so the germline J gene completes it. The sample contains more than one DNA sequence encoding this CDR3. Cells pooled from cutaneous lymph nodes were sorted on CD4, CD8alpha, NKG2D, NKG2ACE and other markers. The data originate from a study of CD8+ T cells in alopecia areata. Germline V CDR1 and CDR2: NNHNN, SYGAGS (reference sequence). The CDR3 is 14 amino acids. J gave up 1 base and V 0 bases, and 0 bases lay outside the gene matches. In each case, RNA was isolated and then reverse transcribed into cDNA as the sequencing template. The table came from immunoSEQ multiplex PCR; TCRdb's copy has only in-frame clones and leaves some out. The data show 250,000 or so clones, none appearing only once, with around 1.2% held by the ten largest.

The receptor was isolated from a C3H/HeJ mouse with alopecia areata. MHC haplotype of the mouse line: H2-k. The V gene is TRBV13-2, the J gene TRBJ1-2, with 7 bases lining up with TRBD1. The sequencing input was CD4+ T cells sorted from a lymph node. CDR3 bases read: TGTGCCAGCGGTGATGCAGGGGGAAACTCC. It codes for CASGDAGGNS. The entire CDR3 protein is CASGDAGGNSDYTF.